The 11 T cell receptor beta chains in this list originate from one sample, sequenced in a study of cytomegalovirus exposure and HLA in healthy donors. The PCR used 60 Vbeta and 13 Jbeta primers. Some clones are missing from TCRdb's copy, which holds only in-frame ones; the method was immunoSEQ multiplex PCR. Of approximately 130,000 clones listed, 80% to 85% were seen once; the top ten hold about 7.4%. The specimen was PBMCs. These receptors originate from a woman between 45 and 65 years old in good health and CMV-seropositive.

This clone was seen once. CDR3 protein: CASSKAYTGGEGEKLFF. DNA for the CDR3: TGTGCCAGTAGTAAAGCTTACACAGGGGGCGAGGGTGAAAAACTGTTTTTT. V usage is TRBV19 and J usage is TRBJ1-4, with 9 bases that match TRBD1. Germline-derived CDR1 and CDR2 are LNHDA and SQIVND (reference sequence). The CDR3 has 17 amino acids. V dropped 4 bases and J dropped 7; count of bases not matched to a gene: 13.

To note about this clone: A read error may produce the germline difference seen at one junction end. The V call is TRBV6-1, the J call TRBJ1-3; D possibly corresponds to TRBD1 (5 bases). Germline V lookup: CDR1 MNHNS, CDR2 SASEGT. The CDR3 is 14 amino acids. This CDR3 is CAISEGQSGNTIYF. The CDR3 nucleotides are TGTGCCATCAGTGAGGGGCAGTCTGGAAACACCATATATTTT.

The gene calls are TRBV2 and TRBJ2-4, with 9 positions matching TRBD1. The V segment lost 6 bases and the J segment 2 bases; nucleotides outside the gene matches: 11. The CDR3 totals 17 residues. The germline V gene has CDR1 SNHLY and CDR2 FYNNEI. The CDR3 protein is CASRRGTGTNTKNIQYF. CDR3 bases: TGTGCCAGCAGGCGGGGGACAGGGACTAATACCAAAAACATTCAGTACTTC.

The CDR3 sequence: CASSFLGGTTDTQYF. CDR3 DNA: TGTGCCAGCAGCTTTCTTGGCGGGACCACAGATACGCAGTATTTT. The V gene is TRBV7-3, the J gene TRBJ2-3; maybe TRBD2 (6 bases). Trimming pared 3 bases from V and 2 bases from J, leaving 12 bases between. CDR1 is SGHTA and CDR2 is FQGTGA in the germline V gene. This CDR3 is 15 amino acids long.

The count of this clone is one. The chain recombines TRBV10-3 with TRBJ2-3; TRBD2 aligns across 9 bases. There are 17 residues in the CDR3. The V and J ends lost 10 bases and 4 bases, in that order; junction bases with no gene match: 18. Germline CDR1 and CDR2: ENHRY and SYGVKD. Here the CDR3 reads CATGGGLAGSYSDTQYF. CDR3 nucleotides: TGTGCCACGGGGGGAGGCCTAGCGGGGTCATATTCAGATACGCAGTATTTT.

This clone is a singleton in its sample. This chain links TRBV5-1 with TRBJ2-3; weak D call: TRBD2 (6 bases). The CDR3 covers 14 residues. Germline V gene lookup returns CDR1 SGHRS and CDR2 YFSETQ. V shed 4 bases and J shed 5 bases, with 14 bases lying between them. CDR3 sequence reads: CASSPLKGGDTQYF. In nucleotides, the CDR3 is TGCGCCAGCAGCCCCCTAAAGGGAGGAGATACGCAGTATTTT.

The CDR3 sequence is CASSPQGYTETFF. CDR3 sequence (DNA): TGTGCCAGCAGTCCACAGGGATACACGGAAACTTTCTTT. The chain combines TRBV6-1 with TRBJ1-1; a possible D gene is TRBD1 (6 bases). This CDR3 is built from 13 residues. The V end lost 5 bases, the J end lost 12 bases, and 19 bases lay between the germline ends. CDR1 and CDR2 (germline): MNHNS, SASEGT.

This chain's CDR3 is CASSYDRFYGYTF. CDR3 bases: TGTGCCAGCAGTTACGACAGATTCTATGGCTACACCTTC. This chain connects TRBV6-5 to TRBJ1-2; possibly TRBD1 for D (5 bases). The CDR3 has 13 residues. Looked up from germline, CDR1 is MNHEY and CDR2 is SVGAGI. V was pared by 2 bases and J by 4 bases, with 8 bases between.

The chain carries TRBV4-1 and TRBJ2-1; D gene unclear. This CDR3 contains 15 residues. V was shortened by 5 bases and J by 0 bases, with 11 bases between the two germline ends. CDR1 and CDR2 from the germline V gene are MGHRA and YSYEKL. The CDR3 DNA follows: TGCGCCAGCAGCTTGACTTCGAGCTCCTACAATGAGCAGTTCTTC. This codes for CASSLTSSSYNEQFF.

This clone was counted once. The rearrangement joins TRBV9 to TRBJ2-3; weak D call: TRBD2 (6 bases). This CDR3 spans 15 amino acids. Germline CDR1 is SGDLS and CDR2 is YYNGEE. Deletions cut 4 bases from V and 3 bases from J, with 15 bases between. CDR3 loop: CASSLAAGRTDTQYF. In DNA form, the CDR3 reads TGTGCCAGCAGCCTCGCGGCGGGGAGAACAGATACGCAGTATTTT.

CDR3: CASSPSGPRAYEQYF. The CDR3 DNA follows: TGCGCCAGCAGCCCCAGCGGTCCCCGTGCCTACGAGCAGTACTTC. This sequence joins TRBV4-1 and TRBJ2-7; TRBD2 might be the D (5 bases). CDR3 length: 15 amino acids. Trimming cost V 4 bases and J 2 bases, with 15 bases left between them. Germline CDR1 reads MGHRA; CDR2 reads YSYEKL.